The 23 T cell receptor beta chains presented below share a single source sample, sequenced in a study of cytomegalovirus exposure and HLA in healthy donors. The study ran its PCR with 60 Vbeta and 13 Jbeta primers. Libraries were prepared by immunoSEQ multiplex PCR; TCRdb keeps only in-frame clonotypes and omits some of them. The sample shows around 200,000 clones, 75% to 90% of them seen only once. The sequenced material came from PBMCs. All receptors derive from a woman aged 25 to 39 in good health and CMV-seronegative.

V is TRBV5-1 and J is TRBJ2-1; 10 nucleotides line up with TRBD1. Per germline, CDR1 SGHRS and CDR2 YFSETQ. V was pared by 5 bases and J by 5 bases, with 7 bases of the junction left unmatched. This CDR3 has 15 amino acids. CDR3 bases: TGCGCCAGCAGATTCGGACAGGGGGTGAACAATGAGCAGTTCTTC. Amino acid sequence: CASRFGQGVNNEQFF.

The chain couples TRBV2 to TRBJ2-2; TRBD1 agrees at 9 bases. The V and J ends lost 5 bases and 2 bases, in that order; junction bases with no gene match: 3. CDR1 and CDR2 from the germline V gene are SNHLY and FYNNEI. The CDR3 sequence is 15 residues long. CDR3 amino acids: CASSRTGVNTGELFF. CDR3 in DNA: TGTGCCAGCAGTAGGACAGGGGTCAACACCGGGGAGCTGTTTTTT.

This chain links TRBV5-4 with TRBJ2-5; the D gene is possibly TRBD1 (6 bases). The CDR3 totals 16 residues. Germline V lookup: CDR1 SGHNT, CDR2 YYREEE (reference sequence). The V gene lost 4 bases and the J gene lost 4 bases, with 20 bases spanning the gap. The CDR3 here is CASSPSGLGGIETQYF. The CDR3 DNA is TGTGCCAGCAGCCCGTCTGGCCTAGGGGGTATAGAGACCCAGTACTTC.

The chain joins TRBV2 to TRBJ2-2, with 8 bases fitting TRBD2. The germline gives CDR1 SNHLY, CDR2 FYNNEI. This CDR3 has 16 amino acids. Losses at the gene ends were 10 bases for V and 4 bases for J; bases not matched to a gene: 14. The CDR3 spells CATTGRSGGSTGELFF. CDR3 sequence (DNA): TGTGCCACCACAGGCAGAAGCGGGGGAAGCACCGGGGAGCTGTTTTTT.

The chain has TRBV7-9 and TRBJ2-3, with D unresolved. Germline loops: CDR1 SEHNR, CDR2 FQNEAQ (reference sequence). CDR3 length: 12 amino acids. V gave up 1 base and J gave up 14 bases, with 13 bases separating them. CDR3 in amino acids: CASSLGLTSGYF. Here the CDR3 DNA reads TGTGCCAGCAGCTTAGGACTCACCTCCGGGTATTTT.

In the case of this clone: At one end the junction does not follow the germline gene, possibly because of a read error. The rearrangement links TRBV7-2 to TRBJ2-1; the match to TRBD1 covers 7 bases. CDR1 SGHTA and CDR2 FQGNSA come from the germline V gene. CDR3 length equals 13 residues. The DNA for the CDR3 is TGTGCCAGCAGCTTATCGAGGCAGGGGGATCCTCTCTTC. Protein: CASSLSRQGDPLF.

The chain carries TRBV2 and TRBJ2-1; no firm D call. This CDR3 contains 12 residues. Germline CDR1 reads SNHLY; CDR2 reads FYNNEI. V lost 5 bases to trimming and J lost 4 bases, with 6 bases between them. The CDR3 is CASSPVYNEQFF. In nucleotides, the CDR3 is TGTGCCAGCAGTCCGGTGTACAATGAGCAGTTCTTC.

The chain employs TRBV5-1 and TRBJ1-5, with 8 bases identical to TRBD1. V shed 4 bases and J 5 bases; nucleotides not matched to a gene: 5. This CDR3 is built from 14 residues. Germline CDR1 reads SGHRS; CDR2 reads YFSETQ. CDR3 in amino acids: CASSRVTGDQPQHF. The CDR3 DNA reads TGCGCCAGCAGCCGAGTGACAGGGGATCAGCCCCAGCATTTT.

DNA for the CDR3: TGTGCCAGCAGTGTATCCGGGTCCTCCTACGAGCAGTACTTC. It encodes CASSVSGSSYEQYF. This sequence joins TRBV6-5 and TRBJ2-7; D unresolved. Trimming removed 5 bases at V and 0 bases at J, with 11 bases between. The germline gives CDR1 MNHEY, CDR2 SVGAGI. There are 14 residues in the CDR3.

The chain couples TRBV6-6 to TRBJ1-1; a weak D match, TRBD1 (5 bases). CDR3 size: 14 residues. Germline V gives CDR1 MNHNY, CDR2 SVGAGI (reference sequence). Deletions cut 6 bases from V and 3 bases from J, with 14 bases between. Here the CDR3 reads CASRVTEGDTEAFF. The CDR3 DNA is TGTGCCAGCAGGGTGACAGAAGGGGACACTGAAGCTTTCTTT.

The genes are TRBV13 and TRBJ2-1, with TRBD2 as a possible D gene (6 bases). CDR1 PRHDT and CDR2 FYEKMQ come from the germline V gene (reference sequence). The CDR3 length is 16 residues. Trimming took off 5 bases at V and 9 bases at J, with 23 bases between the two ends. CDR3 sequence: CASSLTTGVRVGEQFF. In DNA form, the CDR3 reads TGTGCCAGCAGCCTCACCACGGGGGTTCGGGTCGGTGAGCAGTTCTTC.

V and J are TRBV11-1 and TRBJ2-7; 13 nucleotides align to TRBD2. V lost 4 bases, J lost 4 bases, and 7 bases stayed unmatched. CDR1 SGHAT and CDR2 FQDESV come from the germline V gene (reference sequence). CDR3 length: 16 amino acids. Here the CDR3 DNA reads TGTGCCAGCAGCTCCATACTAGCGGGAGGGCCATACGAGCAGTACTTC. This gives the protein CASSSILAGGPYEQYF.

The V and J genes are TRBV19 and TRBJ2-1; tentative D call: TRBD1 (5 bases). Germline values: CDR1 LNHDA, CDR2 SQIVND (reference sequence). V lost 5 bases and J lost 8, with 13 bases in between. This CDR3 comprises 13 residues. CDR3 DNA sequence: TGTGCCAGTAGTTTAACAGGTCGTTATGAGCAGTTCTTC. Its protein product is CASSLTGRYEQFF.

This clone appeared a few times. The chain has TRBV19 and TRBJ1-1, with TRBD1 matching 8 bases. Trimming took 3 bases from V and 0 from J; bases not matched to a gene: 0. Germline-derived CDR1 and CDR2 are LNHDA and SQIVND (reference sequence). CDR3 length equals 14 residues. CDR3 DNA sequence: TGTGCCAGTAGTATGGACAGGGTGAACACTGAAGCTTTCTTT. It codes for CASSMDRVNTEAFF. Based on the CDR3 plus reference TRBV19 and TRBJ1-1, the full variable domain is DGGITQSPKYLFRKEGQNVTLSCEQNLNHDAMYWYRQDPGQGLRLIYYSQIVNDFQKGDIAEGYSVSREKKESFPLTVTSAQKNPTAFYLCASSMDRVNTEAFFGQGTRLTVV.

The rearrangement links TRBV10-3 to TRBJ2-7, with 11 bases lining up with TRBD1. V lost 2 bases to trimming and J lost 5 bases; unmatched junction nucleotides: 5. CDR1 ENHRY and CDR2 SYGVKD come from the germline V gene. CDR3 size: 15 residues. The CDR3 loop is CAISETRTGGNEQYF. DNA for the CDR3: TGTGCCATCAGTGAGACCCGGACAGGGGGCAACGAGCAGTACTTC.

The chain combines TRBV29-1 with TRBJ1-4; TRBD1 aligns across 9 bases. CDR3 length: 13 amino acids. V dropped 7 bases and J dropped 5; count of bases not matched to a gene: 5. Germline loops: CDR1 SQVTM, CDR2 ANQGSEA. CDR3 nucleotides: TGCAGCGCCCGACAGGGGGGGAATGAAAAACTGTTTTTT. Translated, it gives CSARQGGNEKLFF.

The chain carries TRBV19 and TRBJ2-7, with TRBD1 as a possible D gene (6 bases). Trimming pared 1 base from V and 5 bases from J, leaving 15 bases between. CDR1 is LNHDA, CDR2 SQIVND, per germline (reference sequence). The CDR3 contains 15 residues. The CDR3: CASSIATRGKDEQYF. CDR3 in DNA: TGTGCCAGTAGTATAGCGACCAGGGGAAAGGACGAGCAGTACTTC.

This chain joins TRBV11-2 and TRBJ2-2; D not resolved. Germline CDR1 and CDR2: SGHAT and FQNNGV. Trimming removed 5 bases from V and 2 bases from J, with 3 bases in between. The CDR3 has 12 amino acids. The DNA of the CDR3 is TGTGCCAGCAGCATAAACACCGGGGAGCTGTTTTTT. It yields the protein CASSINTGELFF.

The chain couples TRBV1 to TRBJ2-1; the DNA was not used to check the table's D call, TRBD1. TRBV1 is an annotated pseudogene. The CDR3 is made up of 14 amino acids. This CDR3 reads CTSSQVPRHNEQFF. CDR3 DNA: TGCACCAGCAGCCAAGTCCCCAGGCACAATGAGCAGTTCTTC.

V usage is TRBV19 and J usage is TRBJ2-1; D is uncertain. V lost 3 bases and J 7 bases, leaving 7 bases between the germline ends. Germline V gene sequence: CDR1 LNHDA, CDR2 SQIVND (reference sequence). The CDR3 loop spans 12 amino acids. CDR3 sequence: CASSIGWNEQFF. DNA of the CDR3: TGTGCCAGTAGTATCGGGTGGAATGAGCAGTTCTTC.

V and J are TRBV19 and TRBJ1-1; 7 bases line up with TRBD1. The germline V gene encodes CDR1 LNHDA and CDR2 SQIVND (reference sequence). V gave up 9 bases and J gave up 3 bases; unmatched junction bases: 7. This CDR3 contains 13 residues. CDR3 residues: CASRQGGHTEAFF. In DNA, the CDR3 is TGTGCCAGCCGACAGGGTGGGCACACTGAAGCTTTCTTT.

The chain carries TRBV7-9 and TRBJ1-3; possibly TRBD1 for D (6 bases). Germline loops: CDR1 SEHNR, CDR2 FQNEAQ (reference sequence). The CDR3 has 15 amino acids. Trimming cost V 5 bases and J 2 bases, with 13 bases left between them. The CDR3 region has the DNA TGTGCCAGCAGCACCAACAGGGACCCTGGAAACACCATATATTTT. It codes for CASSTNRDPGNTIYF.

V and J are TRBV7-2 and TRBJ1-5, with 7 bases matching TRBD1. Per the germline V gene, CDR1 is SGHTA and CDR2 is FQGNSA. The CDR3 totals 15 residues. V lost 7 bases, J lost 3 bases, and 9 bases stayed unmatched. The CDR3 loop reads CASTIMTGSNQPQHF. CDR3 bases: TGTGCCAGCACCATCATGACAGGGTCCAATCAGCCCCAGCATTTT.